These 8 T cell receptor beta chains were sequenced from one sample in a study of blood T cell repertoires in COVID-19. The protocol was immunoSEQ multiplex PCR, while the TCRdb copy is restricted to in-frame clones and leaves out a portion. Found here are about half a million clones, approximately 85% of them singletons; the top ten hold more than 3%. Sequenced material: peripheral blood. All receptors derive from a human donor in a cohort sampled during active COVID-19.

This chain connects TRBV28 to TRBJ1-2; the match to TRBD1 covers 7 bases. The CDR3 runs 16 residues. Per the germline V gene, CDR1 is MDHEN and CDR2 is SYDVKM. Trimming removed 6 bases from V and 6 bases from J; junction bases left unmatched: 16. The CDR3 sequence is CASRAGSAGGLNGYTF. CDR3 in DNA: TGTGCCAGCAGGGCTGGGTCGGCAGGGGGATTAAATGGCTACACCTTC.

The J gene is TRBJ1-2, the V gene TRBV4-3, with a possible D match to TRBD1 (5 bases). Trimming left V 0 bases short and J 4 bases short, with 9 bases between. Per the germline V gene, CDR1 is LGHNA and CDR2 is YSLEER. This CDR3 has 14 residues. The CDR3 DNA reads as TGCGCCAGCAGCCAAGACGACAGAGGCTATGGCTACACCTTC. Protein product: CASSQDDRGYGYTF.

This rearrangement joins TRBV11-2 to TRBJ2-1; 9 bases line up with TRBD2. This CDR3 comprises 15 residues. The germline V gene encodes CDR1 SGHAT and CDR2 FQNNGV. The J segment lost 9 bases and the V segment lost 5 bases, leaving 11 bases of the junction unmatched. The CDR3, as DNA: TGTGCCAGCAGCCTAGCACTAGCGGGTACTAGTGAGCAGTTCTTC. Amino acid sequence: CASSLALAGTSEQFF.

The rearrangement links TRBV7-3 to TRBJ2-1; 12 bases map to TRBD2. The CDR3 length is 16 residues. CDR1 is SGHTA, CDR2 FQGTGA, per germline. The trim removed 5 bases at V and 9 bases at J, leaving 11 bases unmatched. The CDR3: CASSPPGLAGKREQFF. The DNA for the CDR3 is TGTGCCAGCAGCCCCCCGGGACTAGCGGGTAAGCGTGAGCAGTTCTTC.

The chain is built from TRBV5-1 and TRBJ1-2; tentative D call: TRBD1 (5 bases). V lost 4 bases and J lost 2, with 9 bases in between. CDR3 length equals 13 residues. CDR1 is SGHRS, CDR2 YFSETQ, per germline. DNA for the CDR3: TGCGCCAGCAGCGCTAGGGGAAACTATGGCTACACCTTC. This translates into CASSARGNYGYTF.

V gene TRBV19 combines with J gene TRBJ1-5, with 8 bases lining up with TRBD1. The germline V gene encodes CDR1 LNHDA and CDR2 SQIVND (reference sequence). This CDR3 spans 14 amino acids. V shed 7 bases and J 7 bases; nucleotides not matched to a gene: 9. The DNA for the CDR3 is TGTGCCAGTATATCGACAGGGGACGGACAGCCCCAGCATTTT. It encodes CASISTGDGQPQHF. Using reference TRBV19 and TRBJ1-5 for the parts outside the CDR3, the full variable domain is DGGITQSPKYLFRKEGQNVTLSCEQNLNHDAMYWYRQDPGQGLRLIYYSQIVNDFQKGDIAEGYSVSREKKESFPLTVTSAQKNPTAFYLCASISTGDGQPQHFGDGTRLSIL.

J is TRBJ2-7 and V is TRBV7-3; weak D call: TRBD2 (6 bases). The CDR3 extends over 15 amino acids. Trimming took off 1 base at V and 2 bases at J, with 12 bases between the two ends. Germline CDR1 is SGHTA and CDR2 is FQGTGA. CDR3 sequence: CASSLIAETTYEQYF. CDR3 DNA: TGTGCCAGCAGCTTAATAGCGGAAACTACCTACGAGCAGTACTTC.

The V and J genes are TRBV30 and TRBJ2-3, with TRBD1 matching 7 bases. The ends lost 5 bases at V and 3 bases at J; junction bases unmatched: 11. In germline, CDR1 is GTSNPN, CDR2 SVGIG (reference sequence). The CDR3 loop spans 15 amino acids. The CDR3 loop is CAWENQGVLTDTQYF. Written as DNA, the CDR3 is TGTGCCTGGGAAAATCAGGGGGTTCTAACAGATACGCAGTATTTT. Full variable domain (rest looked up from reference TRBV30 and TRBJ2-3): SQTIHQWPATLVQPVGSPLSLECTVEGTSNPNLYWYRQAAGRGLQLLFYSVGIGQISSEVPQNLSASRPQDRQFILSSKKLLLSDSGFYLCAWENQGVLTDTQYFGPGTRLTVL.